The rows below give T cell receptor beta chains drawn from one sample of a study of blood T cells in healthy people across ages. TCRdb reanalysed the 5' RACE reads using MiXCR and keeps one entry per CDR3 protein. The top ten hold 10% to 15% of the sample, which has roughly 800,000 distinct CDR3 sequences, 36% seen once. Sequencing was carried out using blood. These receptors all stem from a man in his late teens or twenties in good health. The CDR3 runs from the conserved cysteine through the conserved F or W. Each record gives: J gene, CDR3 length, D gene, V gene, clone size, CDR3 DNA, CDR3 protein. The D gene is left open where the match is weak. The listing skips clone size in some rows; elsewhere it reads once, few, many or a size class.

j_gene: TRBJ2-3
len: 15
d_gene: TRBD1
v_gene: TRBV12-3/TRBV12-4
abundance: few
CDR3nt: TGTGCCAGCAACCCTGGGGGACAGGGCGCAGATACGCAGTATTTT
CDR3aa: CASNPGGQGADTQYF

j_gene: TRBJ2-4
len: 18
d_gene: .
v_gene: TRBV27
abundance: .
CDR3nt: TGTGCCGGCAGCCTGAGGCAATCCTCGACCGTAGCCAAAAACATTCAGTACTTC
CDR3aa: CAGSLRQSSTVAKNIQYF

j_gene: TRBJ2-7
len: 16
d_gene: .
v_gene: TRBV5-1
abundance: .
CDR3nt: TGCGCCAGCAGCTTGGCCGGAGGGGCTCCCTCCTACGAGCAGTACTTC
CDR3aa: CASSLAGGAPSYEQYF

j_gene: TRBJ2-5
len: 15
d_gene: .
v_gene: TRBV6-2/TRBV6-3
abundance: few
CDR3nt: TGTGCCAGCAGTTGGCCACAGGGCTATCGGGAGACCCAGTACTTC
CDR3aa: CASSWPQGYRETQYF

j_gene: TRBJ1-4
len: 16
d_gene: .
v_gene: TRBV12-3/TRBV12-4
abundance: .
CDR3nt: TGTGCCAGCAGGCCCTCGGGTGGATCGACTAATGAAAAACTGTTTTTT
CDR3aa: CASRPSGGSTNEKLFF

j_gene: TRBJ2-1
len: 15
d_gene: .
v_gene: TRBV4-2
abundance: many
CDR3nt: TGTGCCAGCAGCCAAGATAGGGGACACGGGAATGAGCAGTTCTTC
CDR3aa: CASSQDRGHGNEQFF

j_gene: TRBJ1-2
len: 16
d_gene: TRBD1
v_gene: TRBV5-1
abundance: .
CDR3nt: TGCGCCAGCAGCTTCAGCCCGGGACAGGGTAACTATGGCTACACCTTC
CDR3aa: CASSFSPGQGNYGYTF

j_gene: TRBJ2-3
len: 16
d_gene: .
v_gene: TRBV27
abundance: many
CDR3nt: TGTGCCAGCAGTTTACCAACGTTAGGGCCAGCAGATACGCAGTATTTT
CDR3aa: CASSLPTLGPADTQYF

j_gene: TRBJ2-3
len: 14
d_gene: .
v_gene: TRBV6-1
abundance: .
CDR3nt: TGTGCCAGCAGTGAATTCTCTGAGACAGATACGCAGTATTTT
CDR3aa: CASSEFSETDTQYF

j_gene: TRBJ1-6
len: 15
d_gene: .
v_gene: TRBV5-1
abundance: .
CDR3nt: TGCGCCAGCAGCTTGGAGGCCAACACGGATTCACCCCTCCACTTT
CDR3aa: CASSLEANTDSPLHF

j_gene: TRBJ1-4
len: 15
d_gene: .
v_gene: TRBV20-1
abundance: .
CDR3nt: TGCAGTGCTAGGGGGATCAGGGTTTGGAATGAAAAACTGTTTTTT
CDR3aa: CSARGIRVWNEKLFF

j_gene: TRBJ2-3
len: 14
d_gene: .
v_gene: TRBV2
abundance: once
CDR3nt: TGTGCCAGACGTGCGGGGGCCGACACAGATACGCAGTATTTT
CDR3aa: CARRAGADTDTQYF

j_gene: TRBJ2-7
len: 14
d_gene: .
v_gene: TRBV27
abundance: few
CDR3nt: TGTGCCAGCAGCGCCCGGTCAGCAGCCTACGAGCAGTACTTC
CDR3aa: CASSARSAAYEQYF

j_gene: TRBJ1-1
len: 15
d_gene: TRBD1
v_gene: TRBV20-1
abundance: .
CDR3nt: TGCAGTGCTACTATAAGAGACAGGGGGCTCCCTGAAGCTTTCTTT
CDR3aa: CSATIRDRGLPEAFF

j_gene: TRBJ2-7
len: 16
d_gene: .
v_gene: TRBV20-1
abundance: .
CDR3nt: TGCAGTGCTAGAGATCCCCGAGGACGGGGTTCCTACGAGCAGTACTTC
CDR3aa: CSARDPRGRGSYEQYF

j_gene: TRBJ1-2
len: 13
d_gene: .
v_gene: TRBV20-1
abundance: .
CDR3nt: TGCAGTGCTGGGGAAGAGGCAGTTTATGGCTACACCTTC
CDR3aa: CSAGEEAVYGYTF

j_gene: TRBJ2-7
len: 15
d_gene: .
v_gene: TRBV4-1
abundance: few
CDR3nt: TGCGCCAGCAGCCAATTCCTCGGAACCTACAATGAGCAGTACTTC
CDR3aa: CASSQFLGTYNEQYF

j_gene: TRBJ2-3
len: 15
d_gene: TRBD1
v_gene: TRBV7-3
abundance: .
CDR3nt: TGTGCCAGCAGCCCGGAGGACAGGCCATCGAATACGCAGTATTTT
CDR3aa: CASSPEDRPSNTQYF